The clone carrying this TCR beta chain was observed a handful of times. Its target is unknown. The data originate from a study of blood T cells in healthy people across ages. The V gene's germline CDR1 is SGHDN and CDR2 FVKESK. This CDR3 has 14 amino acids. The germline V and J ends were trimmed by 1 base and 3 bases, with 9 bases remaining between them. Sample-barcoded 5' priming and a J-beta primer mix drove a second PCR of roughly 6 to 12 cycles. TCRdb independently ran MiXCR on the 5' RACE reads; one entry per CDR3 protein. Of approximately 690,000 distinct CDR3 sequences detected, about 53% appear once; the ten largest clones hold roughly 34%. Study observations and caveats: Naive T cell percentage showed a strong correlation with TCR beta diversity.

Those donating, healthy Caucasian individuals from Russia, were aged roughly 6 to 95. The sample consisted of blood. This TCR derives from a man between 60 and 75 years old in good health. The chain employs TRBV14 and TRBJ2-5, with no clear D. CDR3 DNA sequence: TGTGCCAGCAGCCAAGGGCAAAGAAAAGAGACCCAGTACTTC. It is translated as CASSQGQRKETQYF.